This TCR beta chain was recovered during a study of radiation and T cells in renal cell carcinoma. Using immunoSEQ multiplex PCR, the repertoire was profiled, and TCRdb retains in-frame clones only, with some absent. Of around 94,000 clones listed, about 88% are singletons. General observations from the study: From baseline, blood top tumor clonotypes peaked at 2 weeks post-radiation. No pretreatment tumor biopsies were available for baseline clonotypes.

This sample's time point: baseline pretreatment blood. Treatment meaning: 15 Gy SBRT to primary tumor, nephrectomy 4 weeks later. This renal cell carcinoma was of the clear cell type. Worth noting for this clone: Its specificity is unknown.

Germline-derived CDR1 and CDR2 are KGHSH and LQKENI. Trimming took 5 bases from V and 3 from J, leaving 12 bases between them. The CDR3 length is 14 residues. Sequencing used blood, obtained from a patient whose treatment included radiotherapy and nephrectomy. The chain joins TRBV18 to TRBJ2-3; D not resolved. The clonotype was recovered from a man aged 50 to 59 with renal cell carcinoma. As DNA, the CDR3 is TGTGCCAGCTCAGGGCCGGGTAGTACAGATACGCAGTATTTT. Its protein product is CASSGPGSTDTQYF.